The present T cell receptor beta chain was sequenced within a study of blood T cell repertoires in COVID-19. Study summary: Collection of acute and convalescent COVID-19 samples took place in the United States, Italy and Spain.

This table comes from immunoSEQ multiplex PCR, and its TCRdb copy is limited to in-frame clones, with some not included. The top ten clones hold more than 0.7% of a sample with roughly 460,000 clones, 80% to 90% of them seen once. Sequenced: peripheral blood. This TCR derives from a man aged 18 to 35 with COVID-19, enrolled during active disease.

CDR3 residues: CASSLAQGYEQYF. CDR3 nucleotides: TGTGCCAGCAGCTTGGCACAGGGCTACGAGCAGTACTTC. The chain employs TRBV5-5 and TRBJ2-7, with D possibly matching TRBD1 (6 bases). The CDR3 runs to 13 residues. In germline, CDR1 is SGHKS, CDR2 YYEKEE (reference sequence). V was trimmed by 0 bases and J by 3 bases, leaving 7 bases between them.